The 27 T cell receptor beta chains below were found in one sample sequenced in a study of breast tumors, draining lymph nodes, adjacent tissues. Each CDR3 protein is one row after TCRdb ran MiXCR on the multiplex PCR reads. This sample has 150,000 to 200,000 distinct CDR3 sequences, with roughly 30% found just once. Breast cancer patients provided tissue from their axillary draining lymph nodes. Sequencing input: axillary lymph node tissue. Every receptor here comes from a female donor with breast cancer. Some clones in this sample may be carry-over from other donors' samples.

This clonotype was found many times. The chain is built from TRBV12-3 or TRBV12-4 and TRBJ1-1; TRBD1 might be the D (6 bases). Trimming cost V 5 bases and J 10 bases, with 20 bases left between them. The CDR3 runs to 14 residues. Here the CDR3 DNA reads TGTGCCAGCAGTGCTACCGAGGGGGATGGCGTAGCTTTCTTT. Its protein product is CASSATEGDGVAFF.

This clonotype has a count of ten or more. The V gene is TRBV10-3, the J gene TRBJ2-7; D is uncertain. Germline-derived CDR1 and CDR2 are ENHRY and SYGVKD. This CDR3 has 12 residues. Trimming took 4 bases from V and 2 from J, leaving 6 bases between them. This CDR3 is CAISGGAYEQYF. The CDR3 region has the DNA TGTGCCATCAGTGGTGGGGCCTACGAGCAGTACTTC.

DNA for the CDR3: TGTGCCAGTAGTATAAGGGAGTGGGGTGGTACAGATACGCAGTATTTT. Its translation: CASSIREWGGTDTQYF. The chain links TRBV19 to TRBJ2-3, with D perhaps TRBD2 (5 bases). V lost 2 bases to trimming and J lost 3 bases, with 15 bases between them. CDR3 length: 16 amino acids. The germline V gene has CDR1 LNHDA and CDR2 SQIVND (reference sequence).

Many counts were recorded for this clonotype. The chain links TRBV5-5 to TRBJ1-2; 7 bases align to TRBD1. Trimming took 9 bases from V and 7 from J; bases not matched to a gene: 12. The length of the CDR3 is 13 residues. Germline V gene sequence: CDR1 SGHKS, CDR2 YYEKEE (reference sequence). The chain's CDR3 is CATWGDRAAGYTF. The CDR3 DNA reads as TGTGCCACATGGGGCGACAGGGCTGCTGGCTACACCTTC.

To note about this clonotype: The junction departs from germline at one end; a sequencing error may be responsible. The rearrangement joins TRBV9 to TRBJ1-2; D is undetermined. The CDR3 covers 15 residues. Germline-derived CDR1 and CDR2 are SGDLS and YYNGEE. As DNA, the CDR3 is TGTGCCAGCAGCGCTACCTCGGGGAAACACTATGGCTCCACCTTC. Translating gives CASSATSGKHYGSTF.

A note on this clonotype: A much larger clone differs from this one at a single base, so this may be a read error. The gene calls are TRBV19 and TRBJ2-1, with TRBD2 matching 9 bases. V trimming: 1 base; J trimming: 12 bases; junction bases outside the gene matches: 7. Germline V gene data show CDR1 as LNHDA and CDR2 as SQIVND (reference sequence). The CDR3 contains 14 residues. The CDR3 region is CASSIGGGRAVQFF. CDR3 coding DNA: TGTGCCAGTAGTATAGGTGGCGGGAGGGCGGTGCAGTTCTTC.

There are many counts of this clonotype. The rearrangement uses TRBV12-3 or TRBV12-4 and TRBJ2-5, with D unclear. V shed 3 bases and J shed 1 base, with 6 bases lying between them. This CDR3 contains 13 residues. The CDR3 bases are TGTGCCAGCAGTTTTAATCGCCAAGAGACCCAGTACTTC. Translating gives CASSFNRQETQYF.

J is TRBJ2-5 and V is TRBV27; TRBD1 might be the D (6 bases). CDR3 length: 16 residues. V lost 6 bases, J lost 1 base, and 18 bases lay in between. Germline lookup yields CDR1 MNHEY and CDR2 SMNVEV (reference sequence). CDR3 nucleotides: TGTGCCAGCAGCCCCAGGGGTTGGACCCCCCAAGAGACCCAGTACTTC. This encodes CASSPRGWTPQETQYF.

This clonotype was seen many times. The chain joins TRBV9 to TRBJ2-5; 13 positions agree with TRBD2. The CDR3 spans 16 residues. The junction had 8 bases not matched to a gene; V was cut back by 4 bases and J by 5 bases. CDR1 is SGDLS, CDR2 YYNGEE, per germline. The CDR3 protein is CASSFGLAGEKETQYF. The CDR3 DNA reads TGTGCCAGCAGCTTCGGACTAGCGGGGGAAAAGGAGACCCAGTACTTC.

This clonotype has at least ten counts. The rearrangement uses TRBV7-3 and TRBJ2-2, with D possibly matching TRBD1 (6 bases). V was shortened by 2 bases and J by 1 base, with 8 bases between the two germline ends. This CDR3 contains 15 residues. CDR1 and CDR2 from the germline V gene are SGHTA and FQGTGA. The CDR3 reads CASSLWTENTGELFF. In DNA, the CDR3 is TGTGCCAGCAGCTTATGGACAGAGAACACCGGGGAGCTGTTTTTT.

CDR3 bases: TGCAGCGTCACCGGGACCGGGGGCACTAATGAAAAACTGTTTTTT. It encodes CSVTGTGGTNEKLFF. The rearrangement joins TRBV29-1 to TRBJ1-4; the D gene is possibly TRBD1 (6 bases). The CDR3 is made up of 15 amino acids. The germline V gene has CDR1 SQVTM and CDR2 ANQGSEA. The V and J ends lost 6 bases and 2 bases respectively, with 16 bases between them.

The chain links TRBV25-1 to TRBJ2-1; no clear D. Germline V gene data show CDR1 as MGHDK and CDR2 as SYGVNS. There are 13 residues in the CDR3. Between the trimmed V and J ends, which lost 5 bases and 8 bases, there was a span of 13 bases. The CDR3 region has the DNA TGTGCCAGCAGTTCAGAGGAGTGGGATGAGCAGTTCTTC. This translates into CASSSEEWDEQFF.

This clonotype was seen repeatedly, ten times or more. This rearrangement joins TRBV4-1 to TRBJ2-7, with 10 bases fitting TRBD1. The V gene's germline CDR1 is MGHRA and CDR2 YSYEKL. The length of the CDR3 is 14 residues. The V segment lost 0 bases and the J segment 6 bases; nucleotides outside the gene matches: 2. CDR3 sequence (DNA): TGCGCCAGCAGCCAAGAGCGGACAGGGGGCGAGCAGTACTTC. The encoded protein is CASSQERTGGEQYF.

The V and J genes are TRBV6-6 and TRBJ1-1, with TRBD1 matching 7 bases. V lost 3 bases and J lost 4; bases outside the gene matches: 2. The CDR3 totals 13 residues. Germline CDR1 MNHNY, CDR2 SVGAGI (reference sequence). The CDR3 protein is CASSYRQGTEAFF. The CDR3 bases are TGTGCCAGCAGTTATCGACAGGGCACTGAAGCTTTCTTT.

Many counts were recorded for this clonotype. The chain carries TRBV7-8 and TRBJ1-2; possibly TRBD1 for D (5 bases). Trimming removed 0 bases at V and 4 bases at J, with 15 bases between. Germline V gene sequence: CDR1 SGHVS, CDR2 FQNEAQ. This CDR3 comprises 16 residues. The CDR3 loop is CASSLAASQVSYGYTF. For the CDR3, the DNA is TGTGCCAGCAGCTTAGCAGCTTCACAGGTCTCCTATGGCTACACCTTC.

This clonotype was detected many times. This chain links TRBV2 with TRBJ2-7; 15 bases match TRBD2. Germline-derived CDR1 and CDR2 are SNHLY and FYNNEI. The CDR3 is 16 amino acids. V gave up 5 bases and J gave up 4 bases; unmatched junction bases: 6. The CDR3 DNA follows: TGTGCCAGCAGTCTGGGACTAGCGGGAGGATCGTACGAGCAGTACTTC. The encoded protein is CASSLGLAGGSYEQYF.

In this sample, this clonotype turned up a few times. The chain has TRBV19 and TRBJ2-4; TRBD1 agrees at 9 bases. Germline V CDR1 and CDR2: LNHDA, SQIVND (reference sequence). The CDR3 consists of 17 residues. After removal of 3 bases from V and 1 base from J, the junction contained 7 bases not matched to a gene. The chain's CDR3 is CASSMFAGQGAKNIQYF. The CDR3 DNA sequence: TGTGCCAGTAGTATGTTTGCAGGACAGGGGGCCAAAAACATTCAGTACTTC.

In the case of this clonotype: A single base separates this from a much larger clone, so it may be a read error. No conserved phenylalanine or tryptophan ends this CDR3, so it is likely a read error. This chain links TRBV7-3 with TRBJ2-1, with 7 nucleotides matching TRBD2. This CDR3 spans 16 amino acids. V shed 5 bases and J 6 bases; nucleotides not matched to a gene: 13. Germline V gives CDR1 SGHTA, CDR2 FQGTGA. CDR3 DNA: TGTGCCAGCAGCCCAGAGGGCGGGAGAGCATCCAATGAGCAGTTCCTC. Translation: CASSPEGGRASNEQFL.

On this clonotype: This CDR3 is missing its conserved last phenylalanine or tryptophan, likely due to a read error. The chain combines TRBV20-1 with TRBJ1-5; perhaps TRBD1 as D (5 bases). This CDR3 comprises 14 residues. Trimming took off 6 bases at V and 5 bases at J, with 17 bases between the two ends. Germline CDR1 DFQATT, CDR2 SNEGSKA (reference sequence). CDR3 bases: TGCAGTGCCGTAGGTGGGCCGGGGCATCAGCCCCAGCATGGT. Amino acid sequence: CSAVGGPGHQPQHG.

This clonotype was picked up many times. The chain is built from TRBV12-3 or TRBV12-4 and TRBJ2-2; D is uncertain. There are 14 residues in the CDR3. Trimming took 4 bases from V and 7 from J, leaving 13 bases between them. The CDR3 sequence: CASSSSWSDGELFF. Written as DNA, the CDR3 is TGTGCCAGCAGTTCGAGTTGGTCTGACGGGGAGCTGTTTTTT.

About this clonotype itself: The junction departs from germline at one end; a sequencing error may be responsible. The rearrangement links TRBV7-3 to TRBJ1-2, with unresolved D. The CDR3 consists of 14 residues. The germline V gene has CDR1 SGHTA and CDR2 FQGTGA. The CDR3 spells CASSFPGVSYGYAF. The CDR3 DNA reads TGTGCCAGCAGCTTCCCCGGGGTGAGCTATGGCTACGCCTTC.

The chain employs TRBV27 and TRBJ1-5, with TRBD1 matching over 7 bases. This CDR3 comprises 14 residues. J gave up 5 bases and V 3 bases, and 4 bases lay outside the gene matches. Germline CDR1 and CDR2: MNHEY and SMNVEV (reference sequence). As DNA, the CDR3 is TGTGCCAGCAGTTTCACCGGGACAGATCAGCCCCAGCATTTT. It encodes CASSFTGTDQPQHF.

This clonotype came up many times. The CDR3 is CASRTYTGELFF. The DNA for the CDR3 is TGTGCCAGCAGGACCTACACCGGGGAGCTGTTTTTT. The chain couples TRBV7-9 to TRBJ2-2; D is unresolved. The V and J ends lost 6 bases and 3 bases respectively, with 5 bases between them. Germline-derived CDR1 and CDR2 are SEHNR and FQNEAQ (reference sequence). The CDR3 has 12 residues.

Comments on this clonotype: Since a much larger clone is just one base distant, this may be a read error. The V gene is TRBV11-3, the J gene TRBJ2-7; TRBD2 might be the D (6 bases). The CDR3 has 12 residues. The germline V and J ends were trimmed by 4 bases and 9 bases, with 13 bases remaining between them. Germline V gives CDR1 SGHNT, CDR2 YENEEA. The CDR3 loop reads CASSSPNGGQYF. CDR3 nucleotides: TGTGCCAGCAGCTCCCCTAACGGGGGGCAGTACTTC.

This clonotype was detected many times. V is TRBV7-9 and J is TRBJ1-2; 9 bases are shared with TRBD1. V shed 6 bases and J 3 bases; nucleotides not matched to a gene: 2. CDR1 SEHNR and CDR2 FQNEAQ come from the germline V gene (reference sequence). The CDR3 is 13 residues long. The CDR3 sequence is CASRRDRDYGYTF. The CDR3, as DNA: TGTGCCAGCAGGCGGGACAGGGACTATGGCTACACCTTC. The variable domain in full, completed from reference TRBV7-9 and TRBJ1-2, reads DTGVSQNPRHKITKRGQNVTFRCDPISEHNRLYWYRQTLGQGPEFLTYFQNEAQLEKSRLLSDRFSAERPKGSFSTLEIQRTEQGDSAMYLCASRRDRDYGYTFGSGTRLTVV.

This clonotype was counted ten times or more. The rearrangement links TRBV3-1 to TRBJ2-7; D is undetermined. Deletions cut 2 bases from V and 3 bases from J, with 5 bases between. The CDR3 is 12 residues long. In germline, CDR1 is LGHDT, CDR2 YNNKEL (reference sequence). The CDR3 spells CASSQTYYEQYF. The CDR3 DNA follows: TGTGCCAGCAGCCAAACCTACTACGAGCAGTACTTC.

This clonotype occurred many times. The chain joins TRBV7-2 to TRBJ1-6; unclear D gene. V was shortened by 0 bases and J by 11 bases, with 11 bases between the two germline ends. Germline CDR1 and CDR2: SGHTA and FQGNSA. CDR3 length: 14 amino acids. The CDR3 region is CASSLAAGGAPLHF. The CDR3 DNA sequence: TGTGCCAGCAGCTTAGCGGCGGGTGGGGCACCCCTCCACTTT. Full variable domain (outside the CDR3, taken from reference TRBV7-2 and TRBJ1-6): GAGVSQSPSNKVTEKGKDVELRCDPISGHTALYWYRQSLGQGLEFLIYFQGNSAPDKSGLPSDRFSAERTGGSVSTLTIQRTQQEDSAVYLCASSLAAGGAPLHFGNGTRLTVT.